These T cell receptor beta chains were read from a single sample in a study of regulatory T cells in long-lasting Graves disease. Via MiXCR, TCRdb re-called the multiplex PCR reads, giving one row per CDR3 protein. The sample includes more than 300,000 distinct CDR3 sequences, about 18% of them seen just once. Sequencing was performed on peripheral blood mononuclear cells (PBMCs), taken when the disease was refractory, from a patient treated with antithyroid drugs. The receptors stem from a female donor with Graves disease. CDR3s include the opening cysteine and the closing phenylalanine or tryptophan. The order of the fields is clone size, V gene, J gene, D gene, CDR3 protein, CDR3 DNA. D genes are given only for firm matches. Not every row has a clone size; where given, it reads once, few, many or a size class.

.,TRBV7-9,TRBJ2-7,.,CASSPDRRAEYEQYF,TGTGCCAGCAGCCCCGATCGTCGCGCAGAATACGAGCAGTACTTC
.,TRBV20-1,TRBJ1-4,TRBD1,CSARGQGSKLFF,TGCAGTGCTAGGGGACAGGGGTCAAAGCTGTTTTTT
many,TRBV10-3,TRBJ1-5,.,CATATGRIYSNQPQHF,TGTGCCACAGCTACAGGACGGATCTATAGCAATCAGCCCCAGCATTTT
.,TRBV19,TRBJ1-2,TRBD1,CASMLRTGGKNYGYTF,TGTGCCAGTATGTTAAGGACAGGGGGCAAAAACTATGGCTACACCTTC
.,TRBV6-2/TRBV6-3,TRBJ1-2,.,CASSYYAFGYTF,TGTGCCAGCAGTTACTACGCCTTCGGCTACACCTTC
many,TRBV12-3/TRBV12-4,TRBJ2-5,.,CASSFRETQYF,TGTGCCAGCAGCTTTAGGGAGACCCAGTACTTC
.,TRBV7-6,TRBJ2-1,.,CAGSLGPEQFF,TGTGCCGGCAGCTTAGGACCTGAGCAGTTCTTC
.,TRBV20-1,TRBJ1-5,.,CSASGQGYNQPQHF,TGCAGTGCTAGTGGGCAGGGCTACAATCAGCCCCAGCATTTT
many,TRBV20-1,TRBJ2-7,TRBD2,CSAPSPTSGRATGTREQYF,TGCAGTGCCCCAAGCCCTACTAGCGGGAGGGCCACTGGTACACGCGAGCAGTACTTC
.,TRBV7-9,TRBJ1-2,TRBD1,CASSPTDRGRFYGYTF,TGTGCCAGCAGCCCTACCGACAGGGGGCGCTTTTATGGCTACACCTTC
few,TRBV11-1,TRBJ2-2,.,CASSLHRATGELFF,TGTGCCAGCAGCTTACACAGGGCCACCGGGGAGCTGTTTTTT
few,TRBV7-3,TRBJ1-3,.,CASSQTGDSGNTIYF,TGTGCCAGCAGCCAAACGGGTGATTCTGGAAACACCATATATTTT
.,TRBV24-1,TRBJ2-3,.,CATSDWRADTQYF,TGTGCCACCAGTGATTGGAGGGCAGATACGCAGTATTTT
many,TRBV5-1,TRBJ2-2,TRBD2,CASSSSGSINGELFF,TGCGCCAGCAGCTCTAGCGGGAGTATAAACGGGGAGCTGTTTTTT
.,TRBV27,TRBJ1-1,.,CASSLVGGIAEAFF,TGTGCCAGCAGTTTGGTGGGTGGGATTGCTGAAGCTTTCTTT
many,TRBV2,TRBJ2-7,.,CASSALKGAYEQYF,TGTGCCAGCAGCGCGTTGAAGGGAGCCTACGAGCAGTACTTC
.,TRBV30,TRBJ1-1,.,CVWSVGRNTEAFF,TGTGTCTGGAGTGTAGGCAGGAACACTGAAGCTTTCTTT
.,TRBV20-1,TRBJ1-2,.,CSARVPGLAFNYGYTF,TGCAGTGCTAGGGTCCCAGGGCTCGCGTTTAACTATGGCTACACCTTC
.,TRBV4-1,TRBJ1-4,.,CASSQDAGASVHEKLFF,TGCGCCAGCAGCCAAGATGCGGGGGCGTCTGTTCATGAAAAACTGTTTTTT
.,TRBV20-1,TRBJ2-5,.,CSARAETQYF,TGCAGTGCTAGAGCGGAGACCCAGTACTTC
.,TRBV11-2,TRBJ1-4,TRBD1,CASSQGPGTGGEVNEKLFF,TGTGCCAGCAGCCAAGGACCCGGGACAGGGGGCGAAGTTAATGAAAAACTGTTTTTT
.,TRBV5-1,TRBJ1-5,.,CASSLGPASQPQHF,TGCGCCAGCAGCTTGGGTCCGGCAAGCCAGCCCCAGCATTTT
.,TRBV7-9,TRBJ2-7,TRBD1,CASSTTGRKYYEQYF,TGTGCCAGCAGCACGACAGGGCGGAAGTACTACGAGCAGTACTTC
few,TRBV15,TRBJ1-2,.,CATSPGGGDYGYTF,TGTGCCACCAGCCCCGGGGGGGGCGACTATGGCTACACCTTC
once,TRBV5-6,TRBJ1-1,TRBD1,CASRFEGQTVEAFF,TGTGCCAGCAGATTTGAGGGACAGACAGTAGAAGCTTTCTTT
many,TRBV19,TRBJ2-2,TRBD2,CASSHGRLNTGELFF,TGTGCCAGTAGTCACGGGAGGCTGAACACCGGGGAGCTGTTTTTT
.,TRBV19,TRBJ2-7,.,CASPEGLKPYEQYF,TGTGCCAGCCCGGAGGGCCTTAAACCCTACGAGCAGTACTTC
.,TRBV7-2,TRBJ1-1,.,CASSLVVGGTEAFF,TGTGCCAGCAGCTTAGTAGTGGGGGGCACTGAAGCTTTCTTT
.,TRBV19,TRBJ2-2,.,CASSVQLPGELFF,TGTGCCAGTAGTGTCCAGCTACCCGGGGAGCTGTTTTTT
.,TRBV6-2/TRBV6-3,TRBJ2-7,.,CASSPFAGSSYEQYF,TGTGCCAGCAGCCCCTTTGCGGGGAGCTCCTACGAGCAGTACTTC
many,TRBV7-8,TRBJ1-2,TRBD1,CASSDRLQLMGQGHGYTF,TGTGCCAGCAGCGACCGCCTCCAACTGATGGGACAGGGACATGGCTACACCTTC
.,TRBV11-2,TRBJ2-5,TRBD2,CASSLTFRGGQRTGETQYF,TGTGCCAGCAGTCTGACGTTCCGGGGGGGCCAGCGTACGGGAGAGACCCAGTACTTC
.,TRBV11-3,TRBJ2-2,.,CASSLRRGETGELFF,TGTGCCAGCAGCTTAAGACGGGGCGAGACCGGGGAGCTGTTTTTT
many,TRBV2,TRBJ1-2,TRBD1,CASRGTGPGYTF,TGTGCCAGCAGGGGGACAGGGCCCGGCTACACCTTC
few,TRBV7-9,TRBJ2-7,.,CASSFGRTGSYEQYF,TGTGCCAGCAGCTTCGGGCGAACAGGGTCCTACGAGCAGTACTTC
many,TRBV6-5,TRBJ2-5,TRBD2,CASSYSGGALETQYF,TGTGCCAGCAGTTACAGCGGGGGGGCACTCGAGACCCAGTACTTC
.,TRBV19,TRBJ1-5,TRBD1,CASRQGALILPQHF,TGTGCCAGTAGACAGGGGGCGCTGATCCTGCCCCAGCATTTT
many,TRBV11-2,TRBJ2-5,.,CASSLDIGAETQYF,TGTGCCAGCAGCTTAGATATAGGGGCAGAGACCCAGTACTTC
.,TRBV4-3,TRBJ2-3,TRBD2,CASSQGGTSGGATDTQYF,TGCGCCAGCAGCCAAGGCGGGACTAGCGGGGGGGCTACAGATACGCAGTATTTT
few,TRBV6-1,TRBJ1-5,.,CASSNLRGNQPQHF,TGTGCCAGCAGTAATCTCCGTGGCAATCAGCCCCAGCATTTT
few,TRBV27,TRBJ1-3,.,CASSLMAGNTIYF,TGTGCCAGCAGTTTAATGGCAGGAAACACCATATATTTT
many,TRBV30,TRBJ1-1,.,CAWSVQDPRAFF,TGTGCCTGGAGTGTACAAGACCCGAGGGCTTTCTTT
many,TRBV29-1,TRBJ1-5,.,CSVADPNQPQHF,TGCAGCGTTGCCGATCCAAATCAGCCCCAGCATTTT
.,TRBV12-3/TRBV12-4,TRBJ2-3,.,CASSLDSSYTDTQYF,TGTGCCAGCAGTTTAGATAGCAGTTACACAGATACGCAGTATTTT
few,TRBV3-1,TRBJ2-3,.,CASSQDGGSTDTQYF,TGTGCCAGCAGCCAAGATGGAGGAAGCACAGATACGCAGTATTTT
many,TRBV12-3/TRBV12-4,TRBJ2-5,.,CASSPFGDQETQYF,TGTGCCAGCAGTCCTTTTGGGGACCAAGAGACCCAGTACTTC
.,TRBV6-1,TRBJ1-1,TRBD1,CASKVLGGRDTEAFF,TGTGCCAGCAAAGTATTAGGGGGCCGGGACACTGAAGCTTTCTTT
many,TRBV7-2,TRBJ1-1,.,CASSQSRQGTEAFF,TGTGCCAGCAGCCAATCTCGGCAAGGCACTGAAGCTTTCTTT
.,TRBV6-2/TRBV6-3,TRBJ2-7,TRBD1,CASSYFTTGPSSYEQYF,TGTGCCAGCAGTTATTTCACGACAGGGCCAAGCTCCTACGAGCAGTACTTC
many,TRBV7-9,TRBJ1-4,.,CASSQQELTNEKLFF,TGTGCCAGCAGCCAACAGGAATTGACTAATGAAAAACTGTTTTTT
few,TRBV20-1,TRBJ2-2,TRBD2,CSAREGGPVGELFF,TGCAGTGCTAGGGAGGGAGGGCCTGTCGGGGAGCTGTTTTTT
once,TRBV6-1,TRBJ2-7,.,CASSDGLGYEQYF,TGTGCCAGCAGTGACGGTTTGGGTTACGAGCAGTACTTC
many,TRBV3-1,TRBJ1-1,.,CASSPGSFNTEAFF,TGTGCCAGCAGCCCCGGTAGTTTTAACACTGAAGCTTTCTTT
.,TRBV11-2,TRBJ2-1,TRBD2,CASSLVKVAGLQFF,TGTGCCAGCAGCTTAGTTAAGGTAGCGGGGCTTCAGTTCTTC
many,TRBV2,TRBJ1-1,.,CASSWDGPNTEAFF,TGTGCCAGCAGTTGGGACGGTCCCAACACTGAAGCTTTCTTT
.,TRBV28,TRBJ2-7,TRBD2,CASSPPSGTYEQYF,TGTGCCAGCAGTCCCCCTAGCGGGACCTACGAGCAGTACTTC
many,TRBV5-1,TRBJ1-2,.,CASRFPGYGYTF,TGCGCCAGCAGGTTTCCAGGGTACGGCTACACCTTC
many,TRBV24-1,TRBJ2-5,.,CATSESRETQYF,TGTGCCACCAGCGAAAGTCGCGAGACCCAGTACTTC
many,TRBV3-1,TRBJ2-5,.,CASSQARLARETQYF,TGTGCCAGCAGCCAAGCCAGGCTAGCGAGAGAGACCCAGTACTTC
many,TRBV6-1,TRBJ2-7,.,CASSEAGHYEQYF,TGTGCCAGCAGTGAAGCGGGGCACTACGAGCAGTACTTC